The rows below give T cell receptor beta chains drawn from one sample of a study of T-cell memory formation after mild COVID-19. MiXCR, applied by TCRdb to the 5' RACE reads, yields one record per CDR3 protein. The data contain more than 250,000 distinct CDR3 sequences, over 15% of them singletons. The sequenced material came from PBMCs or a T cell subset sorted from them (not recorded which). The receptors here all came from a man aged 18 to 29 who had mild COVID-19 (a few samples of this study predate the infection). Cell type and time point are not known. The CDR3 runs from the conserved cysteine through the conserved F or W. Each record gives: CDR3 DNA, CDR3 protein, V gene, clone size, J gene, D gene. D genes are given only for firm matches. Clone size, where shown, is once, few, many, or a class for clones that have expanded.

DNA: TGTGCCACCAGTGATCTCGTGAAGGGGAGCTCCTACAATGAGCAGTTCTTC
CDR3: CATSDLVKGSSYNEQFF
V: TRBV24-1
size: few
J: TRBJ2-1
D: -

DNA: TGTGCCAGCAGTTTAGTATCAGGGGCGGCTGAGACCCAGTACTTC
CDR3: CASSLVSGAAETQYF
V: TRBV12-3/TRBV12-4
size: -
J: TRBJ2-5
D: -

DNA: TGCAGCGTGGTCGGGGGCGTGGACTATGGCTACACCTTC
CDR3: CSVVGGVDYGYTF
V: TRBV29-1
size: -
J: TRBJ1-2
D: -

DNA: TGTGCCAGCAGTCAGGGATTCAACTCCTATAATTCACCCCTCCACTTT
CDR3: CASSQGFNSYNSPLHF
V: TRBV6-2/TRBV6-3
size: -
J: TRBJ1-6
D: -

DNA: TGTGCCAGCAGCCTTGGACAGACCCAGGTGAACTATGGCTACACCTTC
CDR3: CASSLGQTQVNYGYTF
V: TRBV7-9
size: few
J: TRBJ1-2
D: -

DNA: TGTGCCAGCAGCTTGGAGGGACGGCGCCAAGAGACCCAGTACTTC
CDR3: CASSLEGRRQETQYF
V: TRBV5-6
size: few
J: TRBJ2-5
D: -

DNA: TGCGCCAGCAGCCAAGGGGGGGGACACCAAGAGACCCAGTACTTC
CDR3: CASSQGGGHQETQYF
V: TRBV4-1
size: few
J: TRBJ2-5
D: TRBD2

DNA: TGTGCCACCCATAAGGGGGCAGGTCGCCAAGAGACCCAGTACTTC
CDR3: CATHKGAGRQETQYF
V: TRBV7-2
size: -
J: TRBJ2-5
D: TRBD1

DNA: TGTGCCAGCAGTTCTTGGACAGGGGGCGATGAGCAGTTCTTC
CDR3: CASSSWTGGDEQFF
V: TRBV27
size: few
J: TRBJ2-1
D: TRBD1

DNA: TGCGCCAGCAGCCAGACAGGTTTTCAAGAGACCCAGTACTTC
CDR3: CASSQTGFQETQYF
V: TRBV4-1
size: many
J: TRBJ2-5
D: -

DNA: TGTGCCAGCAGTTACCGTGGAGGGGTACAGCCCCAGCATTTT
CDR3: CASSYRGGVQPQHF
V: TRBV6-5
size: few
J: TRBJ1-5
D: -

DNA: TGCGCCTCCGCCGGGACAGCAAGCTCTGGGGCCAACGTCCTGACTTTC
CDR3: CASAGTASSGANVLTF
V: TRBV4-3
size: -
J: TRBJ2-6
D: TRBD1

DNA: TGTGCCAGCAGTAGGGTGTCTGCGACCCAGTACTTC
CDR3: CASSRVSATQYF
V: TRBV12-3/TRBV12-4
size: many
J: TRBJ2-5
D: -

DNA: TGCAGTGCTTGCCCAAACCTAAACACTGAAGCTTTCTTT
CDR3: CSACPNLNTEAFF
V: TRBV20-1
size: -
J: TRBJ1-1
D: -

DNA: TGTGCCAGCAGCCCAGCCGGGACAGGGAAGAGGTATGGCTACACCTTC
CDR3: CASSPAGTGKRYGYTF
V: TRBV7-2
size: many
J: TRBJ1-2
D: TRBD1

DNA: TGCGCCAGCAGCTTGAACACAGGGTCGGGTACAGATACGCAGTATTTT
CDR3: CASSLNTGSGTDTQYF
V: TRBV5-1
size: -
J: TRBJ2-3
D: -

DNA: TGTGCCAGCCGACAGGCCTCCTACGAGCAGTACTTC
CDR3: CASRQASYEQYF
V: TRBV6-2/TRBV6-3
size: few
J: TRBJ2-7
D: -

DNA: TGCGCCAGCAGCGGAATGGACGGAGCGTACTATGGCTACACCTTC
CDR3: CASSGMDGAYYGYTF
V: TRBV4-1
size: -
J: TRBJ1-2
D: -

DNA: TGCGCCAGCAGCCTACCCCTACCGCCGGGAGATACGCAGTATTTT
CDR3: CASSLPLPPGDTQYF
V: TRBV5-1
size: few
J: TRBJ2-3
D: -

DNA: TGTGCCAGCAGCCCAACCGGGACCTACACTGAAGCTTTCTTT
CDR3: CASSPTGTYTEAFF
V: TRBV6-5
size: -
J: TRBJ1-1
D: -

DNA: TGTGCCAGCAGTTTATATCCCCCGACTAGCGGGGCCAATGAGCAGTTCTTC
CDR3: CASSLYPPTSGANEQFF
V: TRBV28
size: few
J: TRBJ2-1
D: TRBD2

DNA: TGCGCCAGCAGTCCCGACCGGGGCGGGGGGCAAGATTTT
CDR3: CASSPDRGGGQDF
V: TRBV5-1
size: -
J: TRBJ2-3
D: TRBD2

DNA: TGTGCCAGCAGCTTAGAGACAGCAGCTAGCTCCTACGAGCAGTACTTC
CDR3: CASSLETAASSYEQYF
V: TRBV7-6
size: few
J: TRBJ2-7
D: -

DNA: TGCAGTGCCAGAAACCCTACAGGGGCCACCTACAATGAGCAGTTCTTC
CDR3: CSARNPTGATYNEQFF
V: TRBV20-1
size: -
J: TRBJ2-1
D: TRBD1

DNA: TGTGCCAGCAGTACTCCAGCGGGAGTAGTCCACGAGCAGTACTTC
CDR3: CASSTPAGVVHEQYF
V: TRBV2
size: -
J: TRBJ2-7
D: TRBD2

DNA: TGTGCCAGCAGGCTTGACAGGGATGAGACCCAGTACTTC
CDR3: CASRLDRDETQYF
V: TRBV12-3/TRBV12-4
size: few
J: TRBJ2-5
D: TRBD1

DNA: TGTGCCAGCAGCCTCCGACCCGGCGTGAGTGTGCAGTTCTTC
CDR3: CASSLRPGVSVQFF
V: TRBV3-1
size: few
J: TRBJ2-1
D: -

DNA: TGTGCCAGCACCTGGGGTAGCGGGGGCCAGCAGTTCTTC
CDR3: CASTWGSGGQQFF
V: TRBV7-2
size: -
J: TRBJ2-1
D: TRBD2

DNA: TGTGCCAGCAGCTTAAGCTTAGGATCCAACTATGGCTACACCTTC
CDR3: CASSLSLGSNYGYTF
V: TRBV11-3
size: few
J: TRBJ1-2
D: -

DNA: TGCGCCAGCAGCTTGGGCGGACTAGCGGGGGTCCTAGAGACCCAGTACTTC
CDR3: CASSLGGLAGVLETQYF
V: TRBV5-1
size: -
J: TRBJ2-5
D: TRBD2

DNA: TGTGCCAGCACCAAAGGGGAAAATCAGCCCCAGCATTTT
CDR3: CASTKGENQPQHF
V: TRBV6-5
size: few
J: TRBJ1-5
D: -

DNA: TGCGCCAGCAGCTCATACCTAGCGGGAAGACCAGATACGCAGTATTTT
CDR3: CASSSYLAGRPDTQYF
V: TRBV5-1
size: -
J: TRBJ2-3
D: TRBD2

DNA: TGTGCCATCAGTCCCGGGACAGAAAACGAGCAGTACTTC
CDR3: CAISPGTENEQYF
V: TRBV10-3
size: many
J: TRBJ2-7
D: TRBD1

DNA: TGTGCCAGCAGTTTTGGAGTGATGGATGAGCAGTTCTTC
CDR3: CASSFGVMDEQFF
V: TRBV6-2/TRBV6-3
size: few
J: TRBJ2-1
D: -

DNA: TGCGCCAGCAGCCAACCGATTCAGGGTCCCGGGGAGCTGTTTTTT
CDR3: CASSQPIQGPGELFF
V: TRBV4-1
size: -
J: TRBJ2-2
D: -

DNA: TGTGCCAGCAGCTCCGGGGGGCCAACCTACGAGCAGTACTTC
CDR3: CASSSGGPTYEQYF
V: TRBV11-2
size: few
J: TRBJ2-7
D: -